Reported below is one T cell receptor beta chain. From germline, CDR1 is SGHTA and CDR2 FQGTGA. The CDR3 spans 17 residues. Trimming stripped 2 bases from V and 3 bases from J, with 19 bases between. Primers used in a second PCR of about 6 to 11 cycles were a sample-barcoded 5' primer and a J-beta primer mix. TCRdb fed the 5' RACE reads into MiXCR, producing one record per CDR3 protein. Of about 780,000 distinct CDR3 sequences listed, 46% were seen once; the top ten hold approximately 18%. These data belong to a study of blood T cells in healthy people across ages. No fewer than 5.5 micrograms of total RNA were isolated from every sample.

The sequencing input was blood. The source of this sequence is a man older than 75 in good health. This rearrangement joins TRBV7-3 to TRBJ2-5; TRBD1 or TRBD2 may be the D gene (7 bases each). In DNA form, the CDR3 reads TGTGCCAGCAGCTTACGAAGCGGGGACAGCCAAAAAGAGACCCAGTACTTC. This codes for CASSLRSGDSQKETQYF.